The next 8 T cell receptor beta chains were all read from a single sample in a study of T cell responses to AZD1222 COVID-19 vaccine. The protocol was immunoSEQ multiplex PCR, while the TCRdb copy is restricted to in-frame clones and leaves out a portion. In the table there are 190,000 or so clones, approximately 89% of which are singletons. This material consisted of peripheral blood, taken 28 days after the second AZD1222 dose. Source of these receptors: an adult who received the AZD1222 COVID-19 vaccine.

The V gene is TRBV5-1, the J gene TRBJ2-7, with D perhaps matching TRBD1 (6 bases). The length of the CDR3 is 15 residues. CDR1 and CDR2 (germline): SGHRS, YFSETQ. The V and J ends lost 0 bases and 1 base respectively, with 11 bases between them. CDR3 sequence reads: CASSLEGVWSYEQYF. CDR3 coding DNA: TGCGCCAGCAGCTTGGAGGGGGTTTGGTCCTACGAGCAGTACTTC.

The chain combines TRBV7-8 with TRBJ1-1, with no clear D. The length of the CDR3 is 12 residues. CDR1 is SGHVS and CDR2 is FQNEAQ in the germline V gene. V lost 5 bases and J 5 bases, leaving 9 bases between the germline ends. The CDR3 is CASSRIWTEAFF. CDR3 sequence (DNA): TGTGCCAGCAGCCGGATTTGGACTGAAGCTTTCTTT.

This chain links TRBV19 with TRBJ1-2; D gene uncertain. V was shortened by 5 bases and J by 8 bases, with 15 bases between the two germline ends. Germline V gene lookup returns CDR1 LNHDA and CDR2 SQIVND (reference sequence). This CDR3 is built from 13 residues. The CDR3 DNA is TGTGCCAGTAGTCCAAGCCCCTTGGAAGGCTACACCTTC. Translation: CASSPSPLEGYTF.

V is TRBV5-1 and J is TRBJ1-1; no reliable D call. This CDR3 has 14 residues. V gave up 0 bases and J gave up 1 base, with 7 bases separating them. Per the germline V gene, CDR1 is SGHRS and CDR2 is YFSETQ. CDR3 sequence reads: CASSLEVRNTEAFF. CDR3 coding DNA: TGCGCCAGCAGCTTGGAAGTTCGGAACACTGAAGCTTTCTTT.

The chain is built from TRBV4-1 and TRBJ2-2; possible D gene TRBD1, 5 bases. The CDR3 runs 18 residues. V gave up 1 base and J gave up 0 bases, with 15 bases separating them. In germline, CDR1 is MGHRA, CDR2 YSYEKL. CDR3 region: CASSQAATASANTGELFF. The CDR3 nucleotides are TGCGCCAGCAGCCAAGCGGCGACAGCCTCCGCGAACACCGGGGAGCTGTTTTTT.

The chain recombines TRBV20-1 with TRBJ1-1; no reliable D call. Trimming cost V 1 base and J 2 bases, with 2 bases left between them. CDR1 is DFQATT, CDR2 SNEGSKA, per germline (reference sequence). The CDR3 is 11 residues long. CDR3 in amino acids: CSARGNTEAFF. The CDR3 DNA follows: TGCAGTGCTAGAGGAAACACTGAAGCTTTCTTT.

This sequence joins TRBV10-2 and TRBJ2-4, with TRBD2 identical over 7 bases. The CDR3 extends over 15 amino acids. After removal of 1 base from V and 2 bases from J, the junction contained 2 bases not matched to a gene. CDR1 WSHSY and CDR2 SAAADI come from the germline V gene. The CDR3 region has the DNA TGCGCCAGCAGTGAGTGGGAGGGCCCCAAAAACATTCAGTACTTC. Protein: CASSEWEGPKNIQYF.

CDR3 protein: CASSISTGASTGELFF. The CDR3 DNA reads TGTGCCAGTAGTATTAGTACGGGTGCGAGCACCGGGGAGCTGTTTTTT. This chain uses TRBV19 with TRBJ2-2; no clear D. Trimming cost V 3 bases and J 4 bases, with 15 bases left between them. Germline V CDR1 and CDR2: LNHDA, SQIVND (reference sequence). The CDR3 is made up of 16 amino acids. The whole variable domain, filled in from reference TRBV19 and TRBJ2-2, reads DGGITQSPKYLFRKEGQNVTLSCEQNLNHDAMYWYRQDPGQGLRLIYYSQIVNDFQKGDIAEGYSVSREKKESFPLTVTSAQKNPTAFYLCASSISTGASTGELFFGEGSRLTVL.